The 26 T cell receptor beta chains below were found in one sample sequenced in a study of post-analysis software for immune sequencing data. Unique molecular identifiers had been added to the TCR beta cDNA libraries. TCRdb re-analysed the PCR reads in MiXCR, keeping a single row per CDR3 protein. This sample carries 150,000 to 200,000 distinct CDR3 sequences, 30% to 45% of them seen once, and the ten largest clones take over 25%. The sample in question was blood, obtained after autologous hematopoietic stem cell transplantation. Receptor source: a girl aged 10 to 17 with multiple sclerosis.

This chain connects TRBV4-3 to TRBJ2-2; 9 bases fit TRBD2. The CDR3 covers 17 residues. Unmatched junction bases numbered 7, after V lost 3 bases and J lost 2 bases. In germline, CDR1 is LGHNA, CDR2 YSLEER. The CDR3 DNA reads TGCGCCAGCAGCCACTTAGCGGGAGCCTTCAACACCGGGGAGCTGTTTTTT. It encodes CASSHLAGAFNTGELFF.

In its sample, this clonotype was seen a few times. One end of the junction varies from germline; a read error may be responsible. The chain recombines TRBV13 with TRBJ2-2, with a tentative D call TRBD2 (5 bases). Germline V gives CDR1 PRHDT, CDR2 FYEKMQ (reference sequence). CDR3 length: 14 residues. The CDR3 spells CASSLGGNTGERFF. CDR3 nucleotide sequence: TGTGCCAGCAGCTTAGGGGGAAACACCGGGGAGCGGTTTTTT.

This sequence joins TRBV20-1 and TRBJ1-1, with TRBD1 identical over 7 bases. CDR3 length equals 18 residues. Germline V gene data show CDR1 as DFQATT and CDR2 as SNEGSKA (reference sequence). With V trimmed by 5 bases and J by 1 base, 19 bases remained unmatched. CDR3 residues: CSAGWVGTDLLRNTEAFF. CDR3 sequence (DNA): TGCAGTGCTGGATGGGTCGGGACAGACCTACTGAGGAACACTGAAGCTTTCTTT.

This clonotype has just a few counts. The V and J genes are TRBV19 and TRBJ2-7, with D maybe TRBD1 (6 bases). CDR1 and CDR2 from the germline V gene are LNHDA and SQIVND (reference sequence). V gave up 3 bases and J gave up 5 bases, with 14 bases separating them. This CDR3 spans 14 amino acids. Written as DNA, the CDR3 is TGTGCCAGTAGTATTGGCAGGGGAATGGACGAGCAGTACTTC. It translates to CASSIGRGMDEQYF.

Worth noting for this clonotype: One junction end disagrees with the germline gene, perhaps due to a read error. V gene TRBV7-8 combines with J gene TRBJ2-3; D might be TRBD1 or TRBD2, each matching 5 bases. The CDR3 runs 14 residues. The germline V gene encodes CDR1 SGHVS and CDR2 FQNEAQ. CDR3 DNA: TGCGCCAGCAGCCAAGAGGGGATTACAGATACGCAGTATTTT. Translating gives CASSQEGITDTQYF.

This clonotype was detected ten times or more. V usage is TRBV6-1 and J usage is TRBJ2-1; D gene ambiguous. V was pared by 1 base and J by 6 bases, with 19 bases between. The CDR3 consists of 17 residues. Looked up from germline, CDR1 is MNHNS and CDR2 is SASEGT. The CDR3 protein is CASSEGPRGSLVNEQFF. Written as DNA, the CDR3 is TGTGCCAGCAGTGAAGGCCCACGCGGATCCCTAGTCAATGAGCAGTTCTTC.

V is TRBV16 and J is TRBJ1-6, with D hard to call. Germline CDR1 KGHSY, CDR2 FQNENV. There are 14 residues in the CDR3. Trimming stripped 1 base from V and 9 bases from J, with 10 bases between. The chain's CDR3 is CASSQLVEVSPLHF. The CDR3 DNA reads TGTGCCAGCAGCCAATTAGTAGAGGTTTCACCCCTCCACTTT.

The V and J genes are TRBV20-1 and TRBJ2-5; 9 bases align to TRBD2. TRBJ2-7 matches the DNA end more closely, so the J call is doubtful. Looked up from germline, CDR1 is DFQATT and CDR2 is SNEGSKA (reference sequence). The CDR3 has 14 amino acids. The CDR3 nucleotides read TGCAGTGCTAGCTCCCCTAGCGGGACCCACGAGCAGTACTTC. Translated, it gives CSASSPSGTHEQYF.

This chain connects TRBV3-1 to TRBJ2-3; D gene unclear. This CDR3 has 16 residues. The V and J ends lost 1 base and 2 bases respectively, with 13 bases between them. CDR1 is LGHDT and CDR2 is YNNKEL in the germline V gene (reference sequence). DNA of the CDR3: TGTGCCAGCAGCCAAGGGTGGGCGGCCCACACAGATACGCAGTATTTT. Translating it yields CASSQGWAAHTDTQYF.

This clonotype showed up just once. The chain joins TRBV9 to TRBJ2-1; 11 positions agree with TRBD2. This CDR3 has 16 amino acids. The junction had 6 bases not matched to a gene; V was cut back by 0 bases and J by 7 bases. Germline CDR1 is SGDLS and CDR2 is YYNGEE. The CDR3 bases are TGTGCCAGCAGCGTAGCACTAGCGGGGGTGTGGAATGAGCAGTTCTTC. Translation gives CASSVALAGVWNEQFF.

This rearrangement joins TRBV29-1 to TRBJ2-5; D not resolved. Germline loops: CDR1 SQVTM, CDR2 ANQGSEA. V lost 7 bases and J lost 1, with 10 bases in between. The CDR3 extends over 12 amino acids. As DNA, the CDR3 is TGCAGCGGCAACCCAGCCCAAGAGACCCAGTACTTC. This sequence encodes CSGNPAQETQYF. Using reference TRBV29-1 and TRBJ2-5 for the parts outside the CDR3, the full variable domain is SAVISQKPSRDICQRGTSLTIQCQVDSQVTMMFWYRQQPGQSLTLIATANQGSEATYESGFVIDKFPISRPNLTFSTLTVSNMSPEDSSIYLCSGNPAQETQYFGPGTRLLVL.

This clonotype has more than one count but fewer than ten. The J gene is TRBJ2-5, the V gene TRBV7-8; D gene unclear. CDR3 length: 14 residues. The germline V and J ends were trimmed by 5 bases and 1 base, with 11 bases remaining between them. CDR1 and CDR2 from the germline V gene are SGHVS and FQNEAQ. In DNA, the CDR3 is TGTGCCAGCAGCGAAGGTGCATTCCAAGAGACCCAGTACTTC. Translated: CASSEGAFQETQYF.

The table lists this clonotype with a few counts. The rearrangement joins TRBV3-1 to TRBJ1-6, with D perhaps matching TRBD1 (6 bases). This CDR3 comprises 15 residues. Trimming shortened V by 5 bases and J by 5 bases, and 13 bases separated the two germline ends. Per the germline V gene, CDR1 is LGHDT and CDR2 is YNNKEL (reference sequence). This CDR3 is CASSARGAHNSPLHF. CDR3 DNA sequence: TGTGCCAGCAGCGCCCGGGGGGCCCATAATTCACCCCTCCACTTT.

This clonotype appeared a few times. The rearrangement joins TRBV5-1 to TRBJ2-2; D is undetermined. Germline V lookup: CDR1 SGHRS, CDR2 YFSETQ. V lost 0 bases to trimming and J lost 3 bases, with 3 bases between them. CDR3 size: 13 residues. Here the CDR3 DNA reads TGCGCCAGCAGCTTGGCGGACACCGGGGAGCTGTTTTTT. As protein: CASSLADTGELFF.

This clonotype has more than one count but fewer than ten. The chain links TRBV2 to TRBJ1-5; D possibly corresponds to TRBD1 (6 bases). V was trimmed by 4 bases and J by 4 bases, leaving 11 bases between them. The CDR3 length is 14 residues. The V gene's germline CDR1 is SNHLY and CDR2 FYNNEI. This CDR3 is CASSGDNWNQPQHF. The CDR3 nucleotides are TGTGCCAGCAGTGGGGACAATTGGAATCAGCCCCAGCATTTT.

This clonotype was observed a single time. The chain combines TRBV29-1 with TRBJ2-7, with D unresolved. In germline, CDR1 is SQVTM, CDR2 ANQGSEA. The V gene lost 4 bases and the J gene lost 7 bases, with 17 bases spanning the gap. The CDR3 extends over 13 amino acids. Written as DNA, the CDR3 is TGCAGCGTTGGCCTCAATTCCTACAATGAGCAGTACTTC. Translating gives CSVGLNSYNEQYF.

J is TRBJ2-1 and V is TRBV11-1; D unclear. The CDR3 spans 16 residues. CDR1 is SGHAT, CDR2 FQDESV, per germline (reference sequence). V lost 5 bases to trimming and J lost 3 bases, with 17 bases between them. The CDR3 bases are TGTGCCAGCAGCCAAAGGTATCTACCTCGCTACAATGAGCAGTTCTTC. As protein: CASSQRYLPRYNEQFF.

The chain recombines TRBV6-1 with TRBJ1-4; no clear D. V shed 0 bases and J shed 7 bases, with 24 bases lying between them. This CDR3 contains 19 residues. Germline CDR1 reads MNHNS; CDR2 reads SASEGT. CDR3 residues: CASSEALIFSGSSGEKLFF. The CDR3, as DNA: TGTGCCAGCAGTGAAGCCCTGATATTTTCCGGTAGTAGTGGTGAAAAACTGTTTTTT.

V and J are TRBV5-4 and TRBJ1-1, with D uncertain. V lost 0 bases to trimming and J lost 0 bases, with 6 bases between them. CDR1 is SGHNT and CDR2 is YYREEE in the germline V gene (reference sequence). This CDR3 spans 14 amino acids. CDR3 sequence (DNA): TGTGCCAGCAGCTTGGGGGGTGTGAACACTGAAGCTTTCTTT. Protein product: CASSLGGVNTEAFF.

In its sample, this clonotype was seen a few times. CDR3 bases: TGTGCCAGCAGTTTATCCGGGGACCAAGAGACCCAGTACTTC. Translation: CASSLSGDQETQYF. The chain joins TRBV12-3 or TRBV12-4 to TRBJ2-5; possibly TRBD2 for D (5 bases). This CDR3 is 14 amino acids long. Trimming stripped 2 bases from V and 0 bases from J, with 7 bases between.

As to this clonotype: At one end the junction does not follow the germline gene, possibly because of a read error. This CDR3 reads CAGSLAGGNQPLHF. CDR3 DNA sequence: TGTGCCGGCAGCTTGGCAGGGGGAAATCAGCCCCTGCATTTT. The chain employs TRBV7-8 and TRBJ1-5; the match to TRBD1 covers 7 bases. This CDR3 is 14 amino acids long. CDR1 SGHVS and CDR2 FQNEAQ come from the germline V gene.

The table lists this clonotype with a few counts. The chain has TRBV5-1 and TRBJ2-1; a possible D gene is TRBD1 (5 bases). The DNA end favors TRBJ2-7, so the J call may be wrong. CDR3 length: 14 residues. Germline V gene lookup returns CDR1 SGHRS and CDR2 YFSETQ. This chain's CDR3 is CASRGLSGANEQYF. CDR3 bases: TGCGCCAGCAGAGGCCTTAGTGGGGCCAATGAGCAGTACTTC.

This clonotype was detected once. A much larger clone differs by one base, so this may be a read error. The chain couples TRBV29-1 to TRBJ2-4; D is unresolved. This CDR3 is built from 14 residues. Trimming cost V 6 bases and J 1 base, with 13 bases left between them. Germline V gene lookup returns CDR1 SQVTM and CDR2 ANQGSEA. The CDR3 is CSVKQRLAKNIQYF. Here the CDR3 DNA reads TGCAGCGTCAAACAGAGACTTGCCAAAAACATTCAGTACTTC. Complete variable domain (other parts from reference TRBV29-1 and TRBJ2-4): SAVISQKPSRDICQRGTSLTIQCQVDSQVTMMFWYRQQPGQSLTLIATANQGSEATYESGFVIDKFPISRPNLTFSTLTVSNMSPEDSSIYLCSVKQRLAKNIQYFGAGTRLSVL.

There are a few counts of this clonotype. The CDR3 region has the DNA TGTGCCAGCAGTTTAGCCGGCGCAATCCTCTACGAGCAGTACTTC. It specifies CASSLAGAILYEQYF. J is TRBJ2-7 and V is TRBV28; D is unresolved. Germline V gene lookup returns CDR1 MDHEN and CDR2 SYDVKM. Trimming removed 2 bases at V and 3 bases at J, with 14 bases between. The CDR3 consists of 15 residues.

The table lists this clonotype with a few counts. This chain joins TRBV24-1 and TRBJ2-5; 8 bases align to TRBD2. There are 16 residues in the CDR3. V lost 1 base and J lost 5; bases outside the gene matches: 8. Germline CDR1 is KGHDR and CDR2 is SFDVKD. The CDR3 is CATSDFPAGERETQYF. The CDR3 DNA follows: TGTGCCACCAGTGATTTCCCAGCGGGAGAGAGGGAGACCCAGTACTTC.

DNA for the CDR3: TGTGCCAGCAGCGCCCCCCGAGGGGCTTACAATGAGCAGTTCTTC. As protein: CASSAPRGAYNEQFF. The chain uses TRBV9 and TRBJ2-1; D may match TRBD1 or TRBD2 (5 bases each). V was cut by 3 bases and J by 4 bases, with 14 bases left in between. CDR1 and CDR2 from the germline V gene are SGDLS and YYNGEE. The CDR3 covers 15 residues.